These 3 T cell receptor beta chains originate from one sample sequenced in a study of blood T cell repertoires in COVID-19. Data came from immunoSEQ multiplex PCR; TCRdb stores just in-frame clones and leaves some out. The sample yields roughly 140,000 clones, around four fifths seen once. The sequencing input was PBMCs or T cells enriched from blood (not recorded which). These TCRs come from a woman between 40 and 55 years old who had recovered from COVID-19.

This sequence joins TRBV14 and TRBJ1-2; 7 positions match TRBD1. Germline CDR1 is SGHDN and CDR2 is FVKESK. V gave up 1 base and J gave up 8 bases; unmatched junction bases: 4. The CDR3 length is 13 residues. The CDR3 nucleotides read TGTGCCAGCAGCCAAGTGAGGACAGGCGGCTACACCTTC. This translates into CASSQVRTGGYTF.

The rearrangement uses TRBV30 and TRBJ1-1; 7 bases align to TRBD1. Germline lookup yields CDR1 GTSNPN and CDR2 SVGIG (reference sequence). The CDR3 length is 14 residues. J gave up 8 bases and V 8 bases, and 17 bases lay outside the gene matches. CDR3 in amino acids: CAQTGQPTRSEAFF. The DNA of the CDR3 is TGTGCCCAAACGGGACAGCCAACCCGATCCGAAGCTTTCTTT. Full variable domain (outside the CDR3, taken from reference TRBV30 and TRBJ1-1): SQTIHQWPATLVQPVGSPLSLECTVEGTSNPNLYWYRQAAGRGLQLLFYSVGIGQISSEVPQNLSASRPQDRQFILSSKKLLLSDSGFYLCAQTGQPTRSEAFFGQGTRLTVV.

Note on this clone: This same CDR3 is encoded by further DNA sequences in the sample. This chain's CDR3 is CASTPGNTEAFF. The CDR3 DNA sequence: TGTGCCAGCACCCCGGGGAACACTGAAGCTTTCTTT. This chain links TRBV12-3 or TRBV12-4 with TRBJ1-1, with no clear D. V was cut by 7 bases and J by 1 base, with 7 bases left in between. This CDR3 spans 12 amino acids.